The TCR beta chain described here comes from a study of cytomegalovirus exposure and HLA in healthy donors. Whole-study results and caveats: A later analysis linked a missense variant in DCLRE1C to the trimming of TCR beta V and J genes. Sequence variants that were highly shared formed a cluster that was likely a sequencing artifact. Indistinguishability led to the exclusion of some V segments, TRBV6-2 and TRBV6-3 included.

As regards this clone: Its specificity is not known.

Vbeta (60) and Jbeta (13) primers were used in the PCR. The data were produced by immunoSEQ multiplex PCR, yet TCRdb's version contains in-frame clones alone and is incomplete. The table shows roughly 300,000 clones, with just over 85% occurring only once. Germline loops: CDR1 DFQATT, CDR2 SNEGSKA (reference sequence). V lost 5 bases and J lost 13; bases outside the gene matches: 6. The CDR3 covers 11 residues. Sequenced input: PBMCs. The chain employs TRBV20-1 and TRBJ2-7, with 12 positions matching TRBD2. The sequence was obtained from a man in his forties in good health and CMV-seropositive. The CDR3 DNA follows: TGCAGTGCTGCAGGACTAGCGGGACTATACTTC. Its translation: CSAAGLAGLYF.